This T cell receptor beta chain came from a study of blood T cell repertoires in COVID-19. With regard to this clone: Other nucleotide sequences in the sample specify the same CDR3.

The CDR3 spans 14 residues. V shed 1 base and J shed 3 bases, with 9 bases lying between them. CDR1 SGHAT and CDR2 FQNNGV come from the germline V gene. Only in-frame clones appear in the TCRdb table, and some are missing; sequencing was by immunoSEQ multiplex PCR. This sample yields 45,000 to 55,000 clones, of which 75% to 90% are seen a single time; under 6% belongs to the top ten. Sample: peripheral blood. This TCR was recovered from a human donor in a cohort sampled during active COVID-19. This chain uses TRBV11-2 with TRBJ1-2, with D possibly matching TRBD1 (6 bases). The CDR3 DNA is TGTGCCAGCAGCTTAGGGGCAGGGGACTATGGCTACACCTTC. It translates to CASSLGAGDYGYTF. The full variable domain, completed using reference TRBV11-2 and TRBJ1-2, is EAGVAQSPRYKIIEKRQSVAFWCNPISGHATLYWYQQILGQGPKLLIQFQNNGVVDDSQLPKDRFSAERLKGVDSTLKIQPAKLEDSAVYLCASSLGAGDYGYTFGSGTRLTVV.